This TCR beta chain was sequenced in a study of blood T cell repertoires in COVID-19. Study-wide context: COVID-19 samples, acute and convalescent, were from the United States, Italy and Spain.

In the study's own analysis: Reference gene primer amplification gave nucleated cell count estimates. Data came from immunoSEQ multiplex PCR; TCRdb stores just in-frame clones and leaves some out. For V, J and clone size, that table is used; D and trimming come from the DNA. The sample gives 250,000 to 300,000 clones, less than 90% of which show up once; just under 2% is in the top ten. The sample holds many counts of this clone. Other nucleotide sequences from this sample produce the same CDR3. Germline CDR1 SEHNR, CDR2 FQNEAQ (reference sequence). J gave up 5 bases and V 4 bases, and 7 bases lay outside the gene matches. CDR3 length: 17 amino acids.

J is TRBJ2-1 and V is TRBV7-9; 14 bases agree with TRBD2. The source material was peripheral blood. The TCR sequence derives from a man younger than 40 with active or convalescent COVID-19. The CDR3 DNA reads as TGTGCCAGCAGCTCCAAGAGACTAGCGGGGGGGGACAATGAGCAGTTCTTC. Translated, it gives CASSSKRLAGGDNEQFF.